The source of this TCR beta chain is a study of T cells in Graves' hyperthyroidism and ophthalmopathy. The study, taken as a whole, reports: Most clonotypes expanded in the thyroid (above 0.001) were also present in blood.

Amplification of TCR beta CDR3 regions was performed using RNA transcripts as template. Primed by the HTBI set, a first-round RT-PCR was run on the TCR CDR3. TCRdb re-called the multiplex PCR reads through MiXCR, storing one row per CDR3 protein. The sample lists some 560,000 distinct CDR3 sequences, approximately 14% occurring once. The V end lost 8 bases, the J end lost 7 bases, and 24 bases lay between the germline ends. The germline V gene has CDR1 DFQATT and CDR2 SNEGSKA (reference sequence). This CDR3 comprises 16 residues. This clonotype was counted many times. Antigen unknown. The sequence was obtained from a woman aged 40 to 50 with Graves' hyperthyroidism. The gene calls are TRBV20-1 and TRBJ1-6; tentative D call: TRBD1 (5 bases). The material sequenced was blood. CDR3 region: CSPSVPGFVVNSPLHF. The CDR3 DNA follows: TGCAGTCCGAGTGTCCCAGGGTTTGTGGTGAATTCACCCCTCCACTTT.